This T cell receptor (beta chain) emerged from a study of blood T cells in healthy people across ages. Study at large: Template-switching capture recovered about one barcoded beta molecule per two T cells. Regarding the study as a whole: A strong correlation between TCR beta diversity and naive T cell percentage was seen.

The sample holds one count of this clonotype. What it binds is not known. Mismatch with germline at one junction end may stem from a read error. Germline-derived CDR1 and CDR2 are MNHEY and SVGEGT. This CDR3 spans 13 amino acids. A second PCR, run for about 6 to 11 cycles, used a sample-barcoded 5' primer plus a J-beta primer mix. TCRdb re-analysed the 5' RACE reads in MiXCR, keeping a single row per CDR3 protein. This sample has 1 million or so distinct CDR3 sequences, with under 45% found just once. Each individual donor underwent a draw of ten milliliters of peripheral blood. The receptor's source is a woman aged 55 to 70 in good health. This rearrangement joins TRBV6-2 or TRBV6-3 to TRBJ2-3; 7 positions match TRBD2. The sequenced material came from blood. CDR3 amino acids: CASSDSTLAPQYF. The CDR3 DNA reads TGTGCCAGCAGTGACTCGACACTAGCGCCGCAGTATTTT.